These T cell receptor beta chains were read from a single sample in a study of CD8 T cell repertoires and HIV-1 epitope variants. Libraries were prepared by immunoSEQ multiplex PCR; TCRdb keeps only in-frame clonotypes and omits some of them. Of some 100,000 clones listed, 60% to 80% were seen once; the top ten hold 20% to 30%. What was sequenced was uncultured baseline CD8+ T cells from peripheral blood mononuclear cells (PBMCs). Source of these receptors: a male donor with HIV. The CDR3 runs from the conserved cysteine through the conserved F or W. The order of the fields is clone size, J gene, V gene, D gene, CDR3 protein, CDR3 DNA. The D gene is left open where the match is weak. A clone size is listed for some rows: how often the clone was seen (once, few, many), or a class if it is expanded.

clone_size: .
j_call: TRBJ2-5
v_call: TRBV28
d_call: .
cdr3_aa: CASSFPTGNQETQYF
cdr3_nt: TGTGCCAGCAGTTTCCCTACAGGGAACCAAGAGACCCAGTACTTC

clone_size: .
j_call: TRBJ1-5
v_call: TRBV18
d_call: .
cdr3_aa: CASSPLQGQPQHF
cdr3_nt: TGTGCCAGCTCACCACTCCAGGGTCAGCCCCAGCATTTT

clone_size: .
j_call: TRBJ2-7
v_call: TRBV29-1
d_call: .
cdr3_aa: CSVESRAGVYEQYF
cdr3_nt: TGCAGCGTTGAATCCCGCGCAGGGGTTTACGAGCAGTACTTC

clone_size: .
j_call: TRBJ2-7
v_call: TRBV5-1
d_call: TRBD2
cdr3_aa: CASSRLASGAYEQYF
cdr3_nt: TGCGCCAGCAGCCGGCTGGCTAGCGGGGCCTACGAGCAGTACTTC

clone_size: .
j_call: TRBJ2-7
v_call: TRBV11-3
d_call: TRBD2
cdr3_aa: CASSMTSFDEQYF
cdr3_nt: TGTGCCAGCAGCATGACTAGCTTCGACGAGCAGTACTTC

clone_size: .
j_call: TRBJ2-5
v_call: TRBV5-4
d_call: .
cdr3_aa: CASSSTSLAETQYF
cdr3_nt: TGTGCCAGCAGCTCCACTAGCCTGGCGGAGACCCAGTACTTC

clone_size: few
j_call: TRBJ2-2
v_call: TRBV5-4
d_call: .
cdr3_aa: CASSLATGTGELFF
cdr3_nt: TGTGCCAGCAGCTTGGCCACGGGGACCGGGGAGCTGTTTTTT

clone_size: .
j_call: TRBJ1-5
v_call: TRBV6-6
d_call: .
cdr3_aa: CASSLGGPQHF
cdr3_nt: TGTGCCAGCAGTCTCGGGGGGCCCCAGCATTTT

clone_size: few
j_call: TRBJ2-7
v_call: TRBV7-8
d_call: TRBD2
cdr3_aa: CASSLGEGEQYF
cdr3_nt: TGTGCCAGCAGCTTAGGGGAGGGGGAGCAGTACTTC

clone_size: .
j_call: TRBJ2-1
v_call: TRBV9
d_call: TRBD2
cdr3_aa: CASSMSGADNEQFF
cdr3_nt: TGTGCCAGCAGCATGAGCGGGGCAGACAATGAGCAGTTCTTC

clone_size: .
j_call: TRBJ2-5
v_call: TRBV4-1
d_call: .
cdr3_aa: CASSQILLAGETQYF
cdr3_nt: TGCGCCAGCAGCCAAATCTTGCTAGCCGGGGAGACCCAGTACTTC

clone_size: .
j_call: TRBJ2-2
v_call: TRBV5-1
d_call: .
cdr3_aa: CASSLLGPNTGELFF
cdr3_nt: TGCGCCAGCAGCTTGTTGGGTCCGAACACCGGGGAGCTGTTTTTT

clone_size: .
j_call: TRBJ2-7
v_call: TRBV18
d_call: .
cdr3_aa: CASSPVGDEQYF
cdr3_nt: TGTGCCAGCTCACCCGTTGGGGACGAGCAGTACTTC

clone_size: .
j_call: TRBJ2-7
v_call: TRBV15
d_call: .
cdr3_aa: CATSRGRGRYEQYF
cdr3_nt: TGTGCCACCAGCAGAGGGAGGGGACGCTACGAGCAGTACTTC

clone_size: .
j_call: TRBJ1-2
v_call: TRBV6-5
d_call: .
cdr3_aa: CASGDRNYGYTF
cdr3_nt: TGTGCCAGCGGGGATAGGAACTATGGCTACACCTTC

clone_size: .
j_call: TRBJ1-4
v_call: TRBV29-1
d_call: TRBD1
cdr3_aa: CSVRTGTVDEKLFF
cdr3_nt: TGCAGCGTTAGGACAGGGACGGTTGATGAAAAACTGTTTTTT

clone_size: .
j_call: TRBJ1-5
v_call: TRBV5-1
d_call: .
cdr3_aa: CASSLDRNQPQHF
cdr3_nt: TGCGCCAGCAGTCTGGACCGTAATCAGCCCCAGCATTTT

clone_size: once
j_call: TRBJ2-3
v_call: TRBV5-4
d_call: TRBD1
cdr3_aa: CASSIDRGRTDTQYF
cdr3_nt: TGTGCCAGCAGCATTGACAGGGGGCGGACAGATACGCAGTATTTT

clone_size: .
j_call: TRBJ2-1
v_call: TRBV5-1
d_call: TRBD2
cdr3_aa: CASSLGLAGWSSYNEQFF
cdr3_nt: TGCGCCAGCAGCTTGGGACTAGCGGGATGGAGCTCCTACAATGAGCAGTTCTTC

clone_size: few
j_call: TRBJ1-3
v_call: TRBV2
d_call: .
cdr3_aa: CASRGGLYSGNTIYF
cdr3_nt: TGTGCCAGCCGGGGGGGGCTCTACTCTGGAAACACCATATATTTT

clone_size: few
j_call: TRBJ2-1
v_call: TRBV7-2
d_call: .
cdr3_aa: CASSLDHVNEQFF
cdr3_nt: TGTGCCAGCAGCTTGGACCACGTCAATGAGCAGTTCTTC

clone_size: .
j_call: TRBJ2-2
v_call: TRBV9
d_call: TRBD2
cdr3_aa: CASSVQRGLNTGELFF
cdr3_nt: TGTGCCAGCAGCGTCCAGCGGGGCCTAAACACCGGGGAGCTGTTTTTT

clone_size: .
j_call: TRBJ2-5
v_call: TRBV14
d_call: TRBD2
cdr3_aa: CASSQEIGLAGETQYF
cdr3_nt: TGTGCCAGCAGCCAAGAGATCGGACTAGCGGGAGAGACCCAGTACTTC

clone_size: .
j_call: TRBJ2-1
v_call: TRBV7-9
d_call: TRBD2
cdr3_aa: CASSAGTSDTNEQFF
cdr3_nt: TGTGCCAGCAGCGCCGGGACTAGCGATACCAATGAGCAGTTCTTC

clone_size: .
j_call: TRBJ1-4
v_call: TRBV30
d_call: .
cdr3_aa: CAWRLPGEKLFF
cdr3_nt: TGTGCCTGGAGATTACCAGGGGAAAAACTGTTTTTT

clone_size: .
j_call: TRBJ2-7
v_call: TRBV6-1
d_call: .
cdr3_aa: CASSDYGDYEQYF
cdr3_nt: TGTGCCAGCAGTGATTACGGAGACTACGAGCAGTACTTC

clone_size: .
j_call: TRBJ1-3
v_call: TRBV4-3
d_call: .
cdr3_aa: CASSQVHIGWADTIYF
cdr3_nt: TGCGCCAGCAGCCAAGTACACATCGGTTGGGCCGACACCATATATTTT

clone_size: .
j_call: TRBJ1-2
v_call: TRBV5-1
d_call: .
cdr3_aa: CASSLAGGGNYGYTF
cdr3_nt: TGCGCCAGCAGCTTGGCAGGCGGAGGGAACTATGGCTACACCTTC

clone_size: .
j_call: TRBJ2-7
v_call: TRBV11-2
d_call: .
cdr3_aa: CASSFKDEQYF
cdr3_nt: TGTGCCAGCAGCTTTAAAGACGAGCAGTACTTC

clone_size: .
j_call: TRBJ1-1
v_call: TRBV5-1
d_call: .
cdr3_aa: CASSWTSRGARNTEAFF
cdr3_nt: TGCGCCAGCAGCTGGACGTCAAGGGGGGCGAGGAACACTGAAGCTTTCTTT

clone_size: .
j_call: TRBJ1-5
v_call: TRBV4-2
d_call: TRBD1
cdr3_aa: CASSQEGMAGGLIRNQPQHF
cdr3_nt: TGTGCCAGCAGCCAAGAAGGTATGGCAGGGGGCCTCATACGGAATCAGCCCCAGCATTTT

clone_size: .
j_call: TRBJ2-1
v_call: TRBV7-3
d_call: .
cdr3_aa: CASSPNEDSNEQFF
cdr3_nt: TGTGCCAGCAGCCCAAACGAGGATTCCAATGAGCAGTTCTTC

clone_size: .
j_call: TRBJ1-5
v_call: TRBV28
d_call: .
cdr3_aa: CAEGPFNQPQHF
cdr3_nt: TGTGCCGAGGGGCCTTTCAATCAGCCCCAGCATTTT

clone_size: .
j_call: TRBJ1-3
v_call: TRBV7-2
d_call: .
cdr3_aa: CASSLDHANTIYF
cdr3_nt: TGTGCCAGCAGCTTAGACCATGCAAACACCATATATTTT

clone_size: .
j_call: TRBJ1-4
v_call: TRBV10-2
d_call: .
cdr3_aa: CASKLDRSNEKLFF
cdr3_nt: TGCGCCAGCAAACTTGACAGGTCTAATGAAAAACTGTTTTTT

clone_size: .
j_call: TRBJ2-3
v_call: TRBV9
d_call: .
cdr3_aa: CASSTGQYPHTDTQYF
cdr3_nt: TGTGCCAGCAGCACGGGCCAATATCCCCACACAGATACGCAGTATTTT

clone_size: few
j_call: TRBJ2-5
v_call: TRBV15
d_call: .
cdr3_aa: CATSRERNTGEETQYF
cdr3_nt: TGTGCCACCAGCAGAGAAAGAAACACAGGAGAAGAGACCCAGTACTTC

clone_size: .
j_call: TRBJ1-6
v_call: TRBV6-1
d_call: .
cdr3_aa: CASSESGWEPLHF
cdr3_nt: TGTGCCAGCAGTGAAAGTGGGTGGGAACCCCTCCACTTT

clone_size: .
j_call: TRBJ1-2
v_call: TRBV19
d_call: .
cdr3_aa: CASSTSGDLYGYTF
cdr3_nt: TGTGCCAGTAGTACCTCAGGGGATCTCTATGGCTACACCTTC

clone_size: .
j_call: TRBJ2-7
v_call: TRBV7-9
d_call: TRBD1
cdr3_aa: CASSPDRGATYEQYF
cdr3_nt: TGTGCCAGCAGCCCTGACAGGGGTGCTACCTACGAGCAGTACTTC

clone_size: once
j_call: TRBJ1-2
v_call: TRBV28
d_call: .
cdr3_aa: CAASSPNYGYTF
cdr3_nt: TGTGCCGCAAGCTCCCCTAACTATGGCTACACCTTC

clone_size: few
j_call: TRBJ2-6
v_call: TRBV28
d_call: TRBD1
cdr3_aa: CASSFYFGTGGRSGANVLTF
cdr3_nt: TGTGCCAGCAGTTTCTATTTTGGGACAGGGGGGCGCTCTGGGGCCAACGTCCTGACTTTC

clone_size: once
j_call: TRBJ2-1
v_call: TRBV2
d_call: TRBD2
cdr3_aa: CASRTGLAGYNEQFF
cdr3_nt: TGTGCCAGCAGAACGGGACTAGCGGGATACAATGAGCAGTTCTTC

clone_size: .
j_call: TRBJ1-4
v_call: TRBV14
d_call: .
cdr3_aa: CASSQLLLGDEKLFF
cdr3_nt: TGTGCCAGCAGCCAACTTCTGCTTGGGGATGAAAAACTGTTTTTT

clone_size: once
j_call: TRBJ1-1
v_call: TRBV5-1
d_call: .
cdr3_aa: CASSSAVNTEAFF
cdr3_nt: TGCGCCAGCAGCAGTGCCGTGAACACTGAAGCTTTCTTT

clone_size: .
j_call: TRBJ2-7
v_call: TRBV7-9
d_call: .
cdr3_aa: CASSLETSEQYF
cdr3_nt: TGTGCCAGCAGCTTAGAAACGAGCGAGCAGTACTTC

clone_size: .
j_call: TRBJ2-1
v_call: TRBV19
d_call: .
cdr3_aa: CASSILRNEQFF
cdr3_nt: TGTGCCAGTAGTATCCTCCGCAATGAGCAGTTCTTC

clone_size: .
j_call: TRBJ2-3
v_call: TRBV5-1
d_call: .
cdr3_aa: CASSLVSPSTDTQYF
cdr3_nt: TGCGCCAGCAGCCTGGTTTCCCCCAGCACAGATACGCAGTATTTT

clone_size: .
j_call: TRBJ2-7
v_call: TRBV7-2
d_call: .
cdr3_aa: CASSLLEGGGSSYEQYF
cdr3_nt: TGTGCCAGCAGCCTCCTCGAGGGGGGGGGAAGCTCCTACGAGCAGTACTTC

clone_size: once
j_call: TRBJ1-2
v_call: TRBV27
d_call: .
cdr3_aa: CASSEGYGYTF
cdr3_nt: TGTGCCAGCAGCGAAGGTTATGGCTACACCTTC

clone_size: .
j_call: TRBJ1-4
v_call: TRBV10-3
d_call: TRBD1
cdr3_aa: CAISPGTGDTNEKLFF
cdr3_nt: TGTGCCATCAGTCCCGGGACAGGGGATACTAATGAAAAACTGTTTTTT

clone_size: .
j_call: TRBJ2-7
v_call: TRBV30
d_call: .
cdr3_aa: CAWSPLGTPVLGQYF
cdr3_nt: TGTGCCTGGAGTCCCCTCGGGACTCCGGTCCTCGGGCAGTACTTC